What follows is one T cell receptor (beta chain) and its context. Every subset had its genomic DNA shared out evenly among several immunoSEQ plates. Some clones are missing from TCRdb's copy, which holds only in-frame ones; the method was immunoSEQ multiplex PCR. The sample shows approximately 2.5 million clones, 90% to 95% of them seen only once. This record comes from a study of shared clonotypes between healthy human individuals. Study donors comprised healthy, HIV-negative adults devoid of recent acute infection or vaccination. Deletions cut 1 base from V and 5 bases from J, with 21 bases between. CDR1 and CDR2 from the germline V gene are GTSNPN and SVGIG (reference sequence). The CDR3 consists of 17 residues.

Sequenced material: naive CD4+ T cells sorted from blood. Subset indicated: CD45RA+ positively selected. The source is a man aged 18-30 years in good health. The gene calls are TRBV30 and TRBJ1-5; D perhaps matches TRBD1 (5 bases). The CDR3 nucleotides read TGTGCCTGGAGTGCGAACCGGGACTCCTTAAACCATCAGCCCCAGCATTTT. Amino acid sequence: CAWSANRDSLNHQPQHF.